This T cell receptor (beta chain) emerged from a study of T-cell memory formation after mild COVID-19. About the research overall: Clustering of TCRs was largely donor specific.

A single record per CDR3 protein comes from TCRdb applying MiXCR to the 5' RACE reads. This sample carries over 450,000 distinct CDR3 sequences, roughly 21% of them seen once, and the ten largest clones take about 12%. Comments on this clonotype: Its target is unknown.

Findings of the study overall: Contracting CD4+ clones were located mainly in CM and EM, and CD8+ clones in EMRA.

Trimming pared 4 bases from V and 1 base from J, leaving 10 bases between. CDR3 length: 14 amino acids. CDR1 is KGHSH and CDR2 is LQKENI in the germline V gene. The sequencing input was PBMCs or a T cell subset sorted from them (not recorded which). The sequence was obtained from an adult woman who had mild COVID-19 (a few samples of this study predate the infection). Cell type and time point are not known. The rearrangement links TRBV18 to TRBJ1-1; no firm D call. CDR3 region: CASSLNHRNTEAFF. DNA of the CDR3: TGTGCCAGCTCACTAAATCATAGGAACACTGAAGCTTTCTTT.